Shown below are 30 T cell receptor beta chains from a single sample sequenced in a study of identical twins. MiXCR, run by TCRdb on the 5' RACE reads, gives a single entry per CDR3 protein. The top ten clones hold about 7.1% of a sample with around 290,000 distinct CDR3 sequences, roughly 9.8% of them seen once. These data also formed part of another study, on yellow fever vaccine responses in identical twins.

Input material: CD8+ T cells sorted from blood. The receptor set was obtained from a young woman in good health.

This clonotype was counted only a few times. This chain links TRBV3-1 with TRBJ2-7; D not certain. This CDR3 region has 15 residues. Germline CDR1 is LGHDT and CDR2 is YNNKEL (reference sequence). Between the trimmed V and J ends, which lost 0 bases and 1 base, there was a span of 10 bases. The CDR3 DNA reads as TGTGCCAGCAGCCAAGAAGGGCCAGGATCCTACGAGCAGTACTTC. Translating it yields CASSQEGPGSYEQYF.

In this sample, this clonotype turned up once. With a much larger clone just one base away, this may be a read error. V gene TRBV3-1 combines with J gene TRBJ2-2; D gene ambiguous. The CDR3 has 15 amino acids. Germline V gene data show CDR1 as LGHDT and CDR2 as YNNKEL (reference sequence). The CDR3 region is CATSQEMGNTGELFF. DNA for the CDR3: TGTGCCACCAGCCAAGAAATGGGGAACACCGGGGAGCTGTTTTTT.

V is TRBV3-1 and J is TRBJ2-2; TRBD2 is a possible D gene (5 bases). CDR1 LGHDT and CDR2 YNNKEL come from the germline V gene (reference sequence). The CDR3 runs to 16 residues. The V end lost 0 bases, the J end lost 3 bases, and 11 bases lay between the germline ends. Here the CDR3 reads CASSQDRDYDTGELFF. The CDR3 DNA reads TGTGCCAGCAGCCAAGATCGAGACTACGACACCGGGGAGCTGTTTTTT.

This rearrangement joins TRBV12-3 or TRBV12-4 to TRBJ2-1; 10 nucleotides line up with TRBD1. The CDR3 runs 18 residues. The trim removed 1 base at V and 4 bases at J, leaving 10 bases unmatched. In nucleotides, the CDR3 is TGTGCCAGCAGTTTAGGGGGTTTGGGGGACAGGGGTTACAATGAGCAGTTCTTC. Its translation: CASSLGGLGDRGYNEQFF.

The gene calls are TRBV3-1 and TRBJ2-7; the D call may be TRBD1 or TRBD2 (7 bases each). V lost 4 bases and J 2 bases, leaving 12 bases between the germline ends. This CDR3 has 14 residues. The germline gives CDR1 LGHDT, CDR2 YNNKEL (reference sequence). CDR3 in amino acids: CASSPGGGPYEQYF. The CDR3 nucleotides are TGTGCCAGCAGCCCAGGGGGGGGACCCTACGAGCAGTACTTC.

This clonotype was found a few times. The chain is built from TRBV4-1 and TRBJ2-7; 11 bases map to TRBD2. The V gene's germline CDR1 is MGHRA and CDR2 YSYEKL. This CDR3 region has 16 residues. After removal of 4 bases from V and 4 bases from J, the junction contained 9 bases not matched to a gene. The DNA of the CDR3 is TGCGCCAGCAGCCCGGAACTAGCGGGAGAACTGTACGAGCAGTACTTC. Encoded protein: CASSPELAGELYEQYF.

This clonotype was observed at least ten times. The chain is built from TRBV6-2 or TRBV6-3 and TRBJ2-1; a possible D gene is TRBD2 (5 bases). This CDR3 has 15 amino acids. The germline CDR1 and CDR2 sequences are MNHEY and SVGEGT. V lost 6 bases and J lost 4, with 16 bases in between. Here the CDR3 reads CASRPGVPEYNEQFF. CDR3 DNA: TGTGCCAGCAGACCCGGGGTGCCGGAGTACAATGAGCAGTTCTTC.

V usage is TRBV6-4 and J usage is TRBJ2-6; D ambiguous. Per the germline V gene, CDR1 is MRHNA and CDR2 is SNTAGT. V was trimmed by 2 bases and J by 0 bases, leaving 5 bases between them. The CDR3 has 15 residues. CDR3 sequence: CASSDPSSGANVLTF. The CDR3 nucleotides read TGTGCCAGCAGTGACCCCAGCTCTGGGGCCAACGTCCTGACTTTC.

The chain combines TRBV15 with TRBJ2-5, with a weak D call TRBD2 (6 bases). Looked up from germline, CDR1 is LNHNV and CDR2 is YYDKDF (reference sequence). The V gene lost 1 base and the J gene lost 1 base, with 7 bases spanning the gap. The length of the CDR3 is 14 residues. CDR3 DNA sequence: TGTGCCACCAGCAGAGCGACTAGCCAAGAGACCCAGTACTTC. Translation: CATSRATSQETQYF.

There are many counts of this clonotype. The chain carries TRBV20-1 and TRBJ1-6; 7 bases map to TRBD1. Germline V gene data show CDR1 as DFQATT and CDR2 as SNEGSKA (reference sequence). V trimming: 0 bases; J trimming: 16 bases; junction bases outside the gene matches: 6. This CDR3 has 12 residues. The DNA of the CDR3 is TGCAGTGCTAGAGAGACAGGGAGCGATCTCCACTTT. The encoded protein is CSARETGSDLHF.

About this clonotype itself: The conserved closing phenylalanine or tryptophan is absent in this CDR3, likely reflecting a read error. As DNA, the CDR3 is TGTGCCAGCAGCCAAGATTTAGAGGGGTACAATGAGCAGTTCCTC. Encoded protein: CASSQDLEGYNEQFL. This chain links TRBV4-2 with TRBJ2-1; possibly TRBD1 or TRBD2 for D (5 bases each). Trimming cost V 0 bases and J 4 bases, with 10 bases left between them. The V gene's germline CDR1 is LGHNA and CDR2 YNFKEQ. CDR3 length equals 15 residues.

The genes are TRBV11-2 and TRBJ2-2; TRBD1 matches 9 bases. Germline values: CDR1 SGHAT, CDR2 FQNNGV. V lost 5 bases and J lost 3; bases outside the gene matches: 4. This CDR3 is built from 15 residues. The DNA of the CDR3 is TGTGCCAGCAGCCCCTGGACAGGGGACACCGGGGAGCTGTTTTTT. Translating it yields CASSPWTGDTGELFF.

Ten or more counts support this clonotype. The gene calls are TRBV20-1 and TRBJ2-5; possible D gene TRBD2, 5 bases. This CDR3 has 16 amino acids. Trimming removed 0 bases at V and 2 bases at J, with 16 bases between. CDR1 is DFQATT and CDR2 is SNEGSKA in the germline V gene (reference sequence). CDR3 nucleotide sequence: TGCAGTGCTAGAGAAGCCAGCGGAAAAAATCAAGAGACCCAGTACTTC. Protein product: CSAREASGKNQETQYF.

This chain links TRBV2 with TRBJ2-7; D unresolved. The CDR3 has 10 amino acids. Germline loops: CDR1 SNHLY, CDR2 FYNNEI. Trimming took 7 bases from V and 9 from J, leaving 10 bases between them. The DNA for the CDR3 is TGTGCCAGCAATACAGCCGGGCAGTACTTC. Translating gives CASNTAGQYF.

In this sample, this clonotype turned up a few times. V is TRBV10-3 and J is TRBJ2-3; D gene ambiguous. The CDR3 consists of 15 residues. The germline CDR1 and CDR2 sequences are ENHRY and SYGVKD. Trimming removed 2 bases at V and 0 bases at J, with 9 bases between. The chain's CDR3 is CAISEPRNSTDTQYF. The CDR3 DNA follows: TGTGCCATCAGTGAGCCTAGGAATAGCACAGATACGCAGTATTTT.

In this sample, this clonotype turned up many times. This chain joins TRBV3-1 and TRBJ2-5; 13 bases map to TRBD2. This CDR3 comprises 17 residues. V trimming: 1 base; J trimming: 5 bases; junction bases outside the gene matches: 7. CDR1 and CDR2 from the germline V gene are LGHDT and YNNKEL (reference sequence). The DNA for the CDR3 is TGTGCCAGCAGCCAAGCCGGACTAGCGGGGGAGAGGGAGACCCAGTACTTC. Translating gives CASSQAGLAGERETQYF.

The table lists this clonotype with many counts. This sequence joins TRBV11-2 and TRBJ2-1; D remains unclear. Germline CDR1 and CDR2: SGHAT and FQNNGV. The CDR3 contains 17 residues. Trimming stripped 6 bases from V and 5 bases from J, with 23 bases between. Here the CDR3 reads CASRRVSAYPRDNEQFF. Here the CDR3 DNA reads TGTGCCAGCAGGCGTGTATCGGCATATCCCCGAGACAATGAGCAGTTCTTC.

This clonotype was counted many times. The rearrangement uses TRBV11-2 and TRBJ2-7; either TRBD1 or TRBD2 may supply D (5 bases each). V was clipped by 2 bases and J by 0 bases, with 14 bases between them. This CDR3 has 16 amino acids. The germline CDR1 and CDR2 sequences are SGHAT and FQNNGV. The CDR3: CASSLLAAGSSYEQYF. CDR3 DNA sequence: TGTGCCAGCAGCTTATTGGCGGCAGGGAGCTCCTACGAGCAGTACTTC.

The table lists this clonotype with a few counts. This chain connects TRBV7-9 to TRBJ2-1, with D hard to call. The CDR3 extends over 12 amino acids. V lost 0 bases and J lost 10, with 7 bases in between. Germline-derived CDR1 and CDR2 are SEHNR and FQNEAQ (reference sequence). In DNA form, the CDR3 reads TGTGCCAGCAGCTTAGCGCTAGGAGAGCAGTTCTTC. Its translation: CASSLALGEQFF.

The chain uses TRBV4-1 and TRBJ2-1; no reliable D call. The germline V gene has CDR1 MGHRA and CDR2 YSYEKL. The germline V and J ends were trimmed by 8 bases and 7 bases, with 15 bases remaining between them. The CDR3 is 13 amino acids. For the CDR3, the DNA is TGCGCCAGCTCCCAATCACGCGATAATGAGCAGTTCTTC. Translated, it gives CASSQSRDNEQFF.

The table lists this clonotype with a few counts. CDR3 in amino acids: CASRDRDSDSYEQYF. The CDR3 DNA sequence: TGTGCCAGCAGAGACAGGGACAGCGACTCCTACGAGCAGTACTTC. This chain joins TRBV5-4 and TRBJ2-7, with 7 bases matching TRBD1. CDR1 is SGHNT and CDR2 is YYREEE in the germline V gene (reference sequence). The CDR3 spans 15 residues. Losses at the gene ends were 5 bases for V and 0 bases for J; bases not matched to a gene: 8. The whole variable domain, filled in from reference TRBV5-4 and TRBJ2-7, reads ETGVTQSPTHLIKTRGQQVTLRCSSQSGHNTVSWYQQALGQGPQFIFQYYREEENGRGNFPPRFSGLQFPNYSSELNVNALELDDSALYLCASRDRDSDSYEQYFGPGTRLTVT.

This clonotype was observed many times. This chain joins TRBV10-3 and TRBJ2-2; TRBD1 matches at 8 bases. V dropped 4 bases and J dropped 7; count of bases not matched to a gene: 11. CDR3 length: 16 amino acids. Germline V gene lookup returns CDR1 ENHRY and CDR2 SYGVKD. The chain's CDR3 is CAISAWRQGRNGELFF. In nucleotides, the CDR3 is TGTGCCATCAGTGCCTGGAGACAGGGGCGGAACGGGGAGCTGTTTTTT.

This clonotype came up many times. The J gene is TRBJ2-3, the V gene TRBV7-3, with 7 bases matching TRBD2. Germline CDR1 reads SGHTA; CDR2 reads FQGTGA. The CDR3 is 15 amino acids. After removal of 2 bases from V and 1 base from J, the junction contained 3 bases not matched to a gene. Written as DNA, the CDR3 is TGTGCCAGCAGCTTAGAGCGGGGAGGCACAGATACGCAGTATTTT. Protein: CASSLERGGTDTQYF.

This clonotype has just a few counts. This rearrangement joins TRBV4-1 to TRBJ2-3, with D perhaps TRBD2 (5 bases). Trimming left V 0 bases short and J 5 bases short, with 15 bases between. The CDR3 spans 16 residues. From germline, CDR1 is MGHRA and CDR2 YSYEKL. The CDR3 DNA is TGCGCCAGCAGCCAAGAGTCCCCGGCGGGCGTAGATACGCAGTATTTT. Residues: CASSQESPAGVDTQYF.

This clonotype was seen only a few times. The CDR3 region is CASSQIPAGEQYF. The CDR3 DNA reads TGTGCCAGCAGCCAGATCCCAGCAGGCGAGCAGTACTTC. This chain connects TRBV7-8 to TRBJ2-7, with D unresolved. Deletions cut 5 bases from V and 6 bases from J, with 14 bases between. The CDR3 has 13 residues. Germline loops: CDR1 SGHVS, CDR2 FQNEAQ.

This sequence joins TRBV4-3 and TRBJ2-2; a weak D match, TRBD2 (6 bases). This CDR3 contains 15 residues. Trimming cost V 7 bases and J 7 bases, with 19 bases left between them. Germline V gives CDR1 LGHNA, CDR2 YSLEER. This CDR3 is CASTTGDSRGGELFF. CDR3 nucleotides: TGCGCCAGCACGACCGGGGACTCAAGGGGCGGGGAGCTGTTTTTT.

This clonotype was detected only a few times. The V and J genes are TRBV7-9 and TRBJ1-1; D is undetermined. This CDR3 region has 13 residues. Germline V gene sequence: CDR1 SEHNR, CDR2 FQNEAQ (reference sequence). Trimming stripped 1 base from V and 5 bases from J, with 8 bases between. CDR3 sequence reads: CASSLVGRTEAFF. The CDR3 nucleotides are TGTGCCAGCAGCTTAGTTGGGAGAACTGAAGCTTTCTTT.

The CDR3 here is CASSQGTVAGNTIYF. The CDR3 DNA sequence: TGCGCCAGCAGCCAAGGGACAGTAGCAGGAAACACCATATATTTT. The chain employs TRBV4-3 and TRBJ1-3; possible D gene TRBD1, 6 bases. The CDR3 is 15 residues long. The V end was cut by 1 base, the J end by 4 bases, with 11 bases between. From germline, CDR1 is LGHNA and CDR2 YSLEER.

This clonotype turned up a few times. The chain employs TRBV12-3 or TRBV12-4 and TRBJ2-2; D is ambiguous. Trimming stripped 10 bases from V and 0 bases from J, with 12 bases between. This CDR3 spans 14 amino acids. The CDR3 region is CATRTDSNTGELFF. DNA of the CDR3: TGTGCCACGAGGACCGATTCGAACACCGGGGAGCTGTTTTTT.

This clonotype was counted only a few times. One junction end does not reproduce the germline sequence, and a read error may be involved. The rearrangement joins TRBV4-2 to TRBJ2-3; D is possibly TRBD1 or TRBD2 (6 bases each). Germline loops: CDR1 LGHNA, CDR2 YNFKEQ. The CDR3 contains 16 residues. CDR3 in amino acids: CASSQDWGAGTDTQYF. CDR3 nucleotides: TGCGCCAGCAGCCAAGACTGGGGGGCGGGCACAGATACGCAGTATTTT.